The sequence of this T cell receptor (beta chain) was determined in a study of T cells after yellow fever vaccination. Findings of the study overall: A small share of clonotypes appeared in both CD4 and CD8 compartments. Contaminating bulk clonotypes could be abundant in FACS-sorted repertoires. By day 5 rather than day 15, the secondary response had peaked, though it was weaker.

Template switching by 5'RACE produced TCR cDNA, adding a universal primer site and UMIs. A single record per CDR3 protein comes from TCRdb applying MiXCR to the 5' RACE reads. The table lists about 69,000 distinct CDR3 sequences, around 6.2% of them singletons. The sample holds many counts of this clonotype. Its matching antigen is unknown. Trimming removed 0 bases from V and 3 bases from J, with 4 bases in between. CDR1 and CDR2 from the germline V gene are SGHRS and YFSETQ. The CDR3 has 13 residues. The sequence was collected from a young man who received the YFV17D yellow fever vaccine. This sample comprised CD4+ T cells sorted from PBMCs, obtained more than 14 days after the first yellow fever vaccination. The chain has TRBV5-1 and TRBJ1-5; D not certain. The CDR3 DNA reads TGCGCCAGCAGCTTGGGACCCAATCAGCCCCAGCATTTT. Amino acids: CASSLGPNQPQHF.